This is a list of T cell receptor beta chains from one sample in a study of Graves' ophthalmopathy and Graves' hyperthyroidism. TCRdb itself ran the multiplex PCR reads through MiXCR, one entry per CDR3 protein. The sample lists approximately 640,000 distinct CDR3 sequences; 35% to 50% were seen once. The sample comprised peripheral blood. Receptors were obtained from an adult man with Graves' ophthalmopathy. CDR3s include the opening cysteine and the closing phenylalanine or tryptophan. The D gene is left open where the match is weak. Expanded clones are given a class, and other clones once, few, many or no size at all.

TRBV7-2	TRBJ1-3	NA	NA	TGTGCCAGCACTGGAGCGGGGGGCGATGGCTACACCATATATTTT	CASTGAGGDGYTIYF
TRBV5-1	TRBJ2-7	many	NA	TGCGCCAGCAGCTCGCGCCTGGACGGTTACGAGCAGTACTTC	CASSSRLDGYEQYF
TRBV4-2	TRBJ2-5	few	NA	TGTGCCAGCAGCCAAGGAATAGGCCCCGGGGGAGAGACCCAGTACTTC	CASSQGIGPGGETQYF
TRBV7-6	TRBJ2-7	many	TRBD1	TGTGCCAGCAGCTTGGGACAGGGACTCTCCTACGAGCAGTACTTC	CASSLGQGLSYEQYF
TRBV4-1	TRBJ1-6	many	TRBD1	TGCGCCAGCAGCCAAGATTGGGGGACAGGGGCTTCACCCCTCCACTTT	CASSQDWGTGASPLHF
TRBV20-1	TRBJ2-5	few	NA	TGCAGTGCTATTTTAGAGACCCAGTACTTC	CSAILETQYF
TRBV7-9	TRBJ2-2	NA	TRBD2	TGCGCCAGCAGCCCCTACGGGGGGGCCGACACCGGGGAGCTGTTTTTT	CASSPYGGADTGELFF
TRBV10-3	TRBJ2-5	NA	TRBD1	TGTGCCATCAGTGAGCCCAGACAGGGCGCGGATCAAGAGACCCAGTACTTC	CAISEPRQGADQETQYF
TRBV6-6	TRBJ2-7	NA	NA	TGTGCCAGCAGTCCAGGGGGGCTTGGCGAGCAGTACTTC	CASSPGGLGEQYF
TRBV25-1	TRBJ2-7	NA	NA	TGTGCCAGCGTAGAGCCAGCGAGCTCCTACGAGCAGTACTTC	CASVEPASSYEQYF
TRBV6-2/TRBV6-3	TRBJ1-5	NA	NA	TGTGCCAGCAGTTACTCGCTGAGGCGACGAGGGGATCAGCCCCAGCATTTT	CASSYSLRRRGDQPQHF
TRBV24-1	TRBJ2-5	once	TRBD1	TGTGCCACCAGGGATGGACAGGGAAGGCAGTACTTC	CATRDGQGRQYF
TRBV6-6	TRBJ1-2	many	NA	TGTGCCAGCAGGACCGGGACGGACGATGGCTACACCTTC	CASRTGTDDGYTF
TRBV12-3/TRBV12-4	TRBJ1-3	many	NA	TGTGCCAGCAGAGGGCCGGGTGGAAACACCATATATTTT	CASRGPGGNTIYF
TRBV9	TRBJ2-2	few	NA	TGTGCCAGCAGCTGGACAGCCACGAACACCGGGGAGCTGTTTTTT	CASSWTATNTGELFF
TRBV10-3	TRBJ2-2	many	TRBD1	TGTGCCATCAGAGATACCGGGACAGGAGCCACCGGGGAGCTGTTTTTT	CAIRDTGTGATGELFF
TRBV12-3/TRBV12-4	TRBJ1-2	NA	NA	TGTGCCAGCAGTACGACGGGGGTTCTCTATGGCTACACCTTC	CASSTTGVLYGYTF
TRBV7-2	TRBJ1-2	many	NA	TGTGCCAGCAGAGACAGTTCGGGTTATGGCTACACCTTC	CASRDSSGYGYTF
TRBV4-1	TRBJ1-1	many	NA	TGCGCCAGCAGCCAAAGGGCAGGGGTGAACACTGAAGCTTTCTTT	CASSQRAGVNTEAFF
TRBV7-8	TRBJ2-5	many	NA	TGTGCCAGCAGCTTAAAACGGAAAGAGACCCAGTACTTC	CASSLKRKETQYF
TRBV7-9	TRBJ2-5	few	NA	TGTGCCAGCAGCTTCTCGTTCCCAGAGACCCAGTACTTC	CASSFSFPETQYF
TRBV6-5	TRBJ2-7	NA	TRBD2	TGTGCCAGCAGTTACTGGCGGGGGGGGTCCTACGAGCAGTACTTC	CASSYWRGGSYEQYF
TRBV10-3	TRBJ2-2	many	NA	TGTGCCATCAGCGGCGGGGAAAGAGGGGAGCTGTTTTTT	CAISGGERGELFF
TRBV11-3	TRBJ2-7	NA	NA	TGTGCCAGCAGCTCGAGACAACAGGGCCACGAGCAGTACTTC	CASSSRQQGHEQYF
TRBV24-1	TRBJ2-2	NA	TRBD1	TGTGCCACCAGCTGGGGGGGACAGGGGGCTTACACCGGGGAGCTGTTTTTT	CATSWGGQGAYTGELFF
TRBV20-1	TRBJ2-5	many	NA	TGCAGTGCTAGAGATTGGCAGGGTGAGACCCAGTACTTC	CSARDWQGETQYF
TRBV15	TRBJ2-7	many	TRBD2	TGTGCCACCGCAAGGCCGGGGGGGGGCTACGAGCAGTACTTC	CATARPGGGYEQYF
TRBV10-3	TRBJ2-5	once	TRBD1	TGTGCCATCAGGTCGGGACAGGGCCTCGAAGAGACCCAGTACTTC	CAIRSGQGLEETQYF
TRBV29-1	TRBJ1-2	many	NA	TGCAGCGTTGAAGAGGATCACATCGGGTATGGCTACACCTTC	CSVEEDHIGYGYTF
TRBV15	TRBJ1-5	NA	NA	TGTGCCACCAGCAGAGAGATTGGGGGCAATCAGCCCCAGCATTTT	CATSREIGGNQPQHF
TRBV4-1	TRBJ2-7	many	NA	TGTGCCAGCAGCCAAGAAGGGACCGTCTCCTACGAGCAGTACTTC	CASSQEGTVSYEQYF
TRBV7-2	TRBJ2-7	many	TRBD1	TGTGCCAGCAGCGCCACCGGGACAGGGACCTACGAGCAGTACTTC	CASSATGTGTYEQYF
TRBV13	TRBJ1-2	many	TRBD1	TGTGCCAGCAGCTCTACAGGGGATTCTAACTATGGCTACACCTTC	CASSSTGDSNYGYTF
TRBV11-2	TRBJ1-1	many	TRBD1	TGTGCCAGCAGCTGGACAGGAAGAAACACTGAAGCTTTCTTT	CASSWTGRNTEAFF
TRBV25-1	TRBJ1-2	many	NA	TGTGCCAGTCAAAGTGTCTTGGGCTACACCTTC	CASQSVLGYTF
TRBV20-1	TRBJ2-5	NA	NA	TGCAGTGCTAGCGGGATGACGGAGACCCAGTACTTC	CSASGMTETQYF
TRBV7-4	TRBJ1-2	NA	TRBD1	TGTGCCAGCAGCCATCAGACTGACAGGGAGGGTGGCTACACCTTC	CASSHQTDREGGYTF
TRBV12-3/TRBV12-4	TRBJ2-6	many	NA	TGTGCCAGCGGCGAGGGACAAGGGGCCAACGTCCTGACTTTC	CASGEGQGANVLTF
TRBV19	TRBJ1-5	many	NA	TGTGCCAGTAGTCAGGGTGGCAATCAGCCCCAGCATTTT	CASSQGGNQPQHF
TRBV7-9	TRBJ1-5	NA	NA	TGTGCCAGCAGCTTATTCTGGGATAGCAATCAGCCCCAGCATTTT	CASSLFWDSNQPQHF
TRBV10-3	TRBJ2-7	many	TRBD2	TGTGCCGTTGGACTAGCCCTCCACGAGCAGTACTTC	CAVGLALHEQYF
TRBV9	TRBJ1-3	many	TRBD1	TGTGCCAGCAGCGAGAGGACAGGGCCTGGAAACACCATATATTTT	CASSERTGPGNTIYF
TRBV11-1	TRBJ2-1	NA	NA	TGTGCCAGCAGCCCCCCCGAACCTGAGCAGTTCTTC	CASSPPEPEQFF
TRBV19	TRBJ1-2	few	NA	TGTGCCAGTAGTATAGTCAACACTAACTATGGCTACACCTTC	CASSIVNTNYGYTF
TRBV24-1	TRBJ1-1	NA	TRBD1	TGTGCCACTCGACAGGGGGTGATGAACACTGAAGCTTTCTTT	CATRQGVMNTEAFF
TRBV2	TRBJ2-6	NA	NA	TGTGCCAGCTGCTTAGGGGATCCCGGGGCCAACGTCCTGACTTTC	CASCLGDPGANVLTF
TRBV9	TRBJ1-1	many	NA	TGTGCCAGCAGTGAGACAGGGAACACTGAAGCTTTCTTT	CASSETGNTEAFF
TRBV20-1	TRBJ2-7	few	TRBD2	TGCAGTGCTACCACAAAGGGGACTAGCGGGAGAAACGAGCAGTACTTC	CSATTKGTSGRNEQYF
TRBV5-1	TRBJ2-1	NA	TRBD2	TGCGCCAGCAGCCCAGTGACTAGCGGGAATGAGCAGTTCTTC	CASSPVTSGNEQFF
TRBV7-6	TRBJ2-5	NA	NA	TGTGCCATCAGGCCCCGACAGGACGACACCCAGTACTTC	CAIRPRQDDTQYF
TRBV5-1	TRBJ2-7	few	NA	TGCGCCAGCAGCGGCCGGGACGCCAGTCCCCCCGAGCAGTACTTC	CASSGRDASPPEQYF
TRBV5-1	TRBJ2-7	NA	NA	TGCGCCAGCAGCTTGGCCGCGGGGCTCCCCTCCTACGAGCAGTACTTC	CASSLAAGLPSYEQYF
TRBV12-3/TRBV12-4	TRBJ2-5	NA	TRBD2	TGTGCCAGCAGGCCGTCCCCAGCGGGGGGAAGAGAGATCCAGTACTTC	CASRPSPAGGREIQYF
TRBV5-1	TRBJ2-7	many	NA	TGCGCCAGCAGCTTCCGGTCTACCTACGAGCAGTACTTC	CASSFRSTYEQYF
TRBV2	TRBJ1-5	NA	NA	TGTGCCAGCCATAGGGGACGGACCCAGCATTTT	CASHRGRTQHF